A selection of T cell receptor beta chains follows, all from one sample in a study of T cells in pancreatic ductal adenocarcinoma. Profiling relied on immunoSEQ multiplex PCR, and the TCRdb table lists in-frame clones only, not all of them. Among fewer than 5,000 clones listed, 68% were seen once. Material for sequencing was pancreatic tumor tissue. All receptors derive from a human donor with pancreatic ductal adenocarcinoma. The CDR3 runs from the conserved cysteine through the conserved F or W. The D gene is left open where the match is weak. Where a row states a size, it is once, few, many or the class of an expanded clone; other rows omit it.

V gene,D gene,clone size,J gene,CDR3 protein,CDR3 DNA
TRBV27,TRBD1,few,TRBJ1-2,CASSLQGASGYTF,TGTGCCAGCAGCTTACAGGGGGCAAGCGGCTACACCTTC
TRBV14,TRBD1,NA,TRBJ2-5,CASSQDVGQQETQYF,TGTGCCAGCAGCCAAGATGTGGGACAGCAAGAGACCCAGTACTTC
TRBV27,TRBD2,few,TRBJ2-7,CASSSPHGGEGLYEQYF,TGTGCCAGCAGTTCTCCACACGGGGGGGAGGGCCTCTACGAGCAGTACTTC
TRBV9,NA,NA,TRBJ2-1,CASSVAGTSQWGNEQFF,TGTGCCAGCAGCGTAGCTGGAACCTCACAGTGGGGGAATGAGCAGTTCTTC
TRBV6-6,TRBD1,NA,TRBJ1-1,CASGDRQGGYTEAFF,TGTGCCAGCGGGGACCGACAGGGAGGGTACACTGAAGCTTTCTTT
TRBV7-2,TRBD1,NA,TRBJ1-5,CASSPGRGQGAYQPQHF,TGTGCCAGCAGCCCCGGGAGAGGCCAGGGGGCTTATCAGCCCCAGCATTTT
TRBV28,NA,NA,TRBJ2-1,CASRAPGNNEQFF,TGTGCCAGCAGGGCGCCAGGAAACAATGAGCAGTTCTTC
TRBV7-9,NA,NA,TRBJ1-3,CASSSGAVGTIYF,TGTGCCAGCAGCTCTGGCGCCGTGGGGACCATATATTTT
TRBV27,TRBD1,NA,TRBJ1-2,CASRTGGKGYTF,TGTGCCAGCAGGACAGGGGGGAAGGGCTACACCTTC
TRBV7-2,NA,NA,TRBJ2-7,CASSLRPGDYEQYF,TGTGCCAGCAGCTTACGTCCGGGAGACTACGAGCAGTACTTC
TRBV25-1,TRBD2,NA,TRBJ2-7,CASSLGGVFYEQYF,TGTGCCAGCAGCTTGGGAGGGGTCTTCTACGAGCAGTACTTC
TRBV4-1,TRBD2,NA,TRBJ2-1,CASSQDYVAGALNEQFF,TGCGCCAGCAGCCAAGACTACGTAGCGGGGGCCTTGAATGAGCAGTTCTTC
TRBV2,TRBD2,once,TRBJ2-3,CAAAGLGTDTQYF,TGTGCCGCAGCGGGGTTGGGCACAGATACGCAGTATTTT
TRBV28,TRBD1,few,TRBJ2-2,CASGGTGGPGELFF,TGTGCCAGCGGAGGGACAGGGGGCCCCGGGGAGCTGTTTTTT
TRBV10-3,TRBD1,NA,TRBJ1-1,CAITRQGMNTEAFF,TGTGCCATCACCAGACAGGGCATGAACACTGAAGCTTTCTTT
TRBV10-3,NA,NA,TRBJ2-3,CAISESGSTDTQYF,TGTGCCATCAGTGAGAGCGGTAGCACAGATACGCAGTATTTT
TRBV2,NA,few,TRBJ2-1,CASRTYNEQFF,TGTGCCAGCAGGACCTACAATGAGCAGTTCTTC
TRBV7-2,NA,few,TRBJ1-5,CASSSRFGSNQPQHF,TGTGCCAGCAGCTCTCGATTCGGGAGCAATCAGCCCCAGCATTTT
TRBV7-2,NA,NA,TRBJ2-3,CASRGADTQYF,TGTGCCAGCCGGGGAGCCGATACGCAGTATTTT
TRBV20-1,NA,NA,TRBJ1-2,CSADGAYGYTF,TGCAGTGCCGATGGGGCCTATGGCTACACCTTC
TRBV5-1,TRBD2,NA,TRBJ2-1,CASSLAGGEQFF,TGCGCCAGCAGCTTGGCGGGGGGTGAGCAGTTCTTC
TRBV25-1,TRBD2,few,TRBJ2-1,CASSGGTSGRHEQFF,TGTGCCAGCAGTGGTGGGACTAGCGGGAGACATGAGCAGTTCTTC
TRBV4-1,NA,NA,TRBJ1-6,CASSPRESSYNSPLHF,TGCGCCAGCAGCCCCAGGGAGAGCTCCTATAATTCACCCCTCCACTTT
TRBV5-4,NA,NA,TRBJ2-5,CASSRALAEKETQYF,TGTGCCAGCAGCCGCGCCTTAGCGGAAAAAGAGACCCAGTACTTC
TRBV5-4,NA,NA,TRBJ2-1,CASSPSSVYNEQFF,TGTGCCAGCAGCCCGAGTTCGGTATACAATGAGCAGTTCTTC
TRBV18,NA,NA,TRBJ2-2,CASSPQGIYGELFF,TGTGCCAGCTCACCACAGGGGATTTACGGGGAGCTGTTTTTT
TRBV6-6,NA,once,TRBJ2-7,CASSYLQGLNEQYF,TGTGCCAGCAGTTATCTTCAGGGATTGAACGAGCAGTACTTC
TRBV9,TRBD1,large,TRBJ1-1,CASSPPTGADTEAFF,TGTGCCAGCAGCCCACCGACAGGGGCAGACACTGAAGCTTTCTTT
TRBV6-6,TRBD1,NA,TRBJ1-5,CASSYSGDRAQPQHF,TGTGCCAGCAGTTACTCAGGGGACAGGGCTCAGCCCCAGCATTTT
TRBV18,TRBD2,NA,TRBJ2-1,CASSRDSGADNEQFF,TGTGCCAGCTCACGGGATAGCGGGGCCGACAATGAGCAGTTCTTC
TRBV10-3,NA,NA,TRBJ1-5,CAISEKGPGGPQHF,TGTGCCATCAGTGAAAAGGGCCCTGGCGGGCCCCAGCATTTT
TRBV14,NA,few,TRBJ2-5,CASSPIRGGQETQYF,TGTGCCAGCAGTCCGATCCGGGGCGGGCAAGAGACCCAGTACTTC
TRBV2,NA,few,TRBJ2-5,CASSEIVGGGETQYF,TGTGCCAGCAGTGAAATAGTCGGAGGTGGGGAGACCCAGTACTTC
TRBV7-9,NA,NA,TRBJ2-5,CASSSPGWGDGFQETQYF,TGTGCCAGCAGCTCCCCCGGGTGGGGAGATGGGTTTCAAGAGACCCAGTACTTC
TRBV6-1,TRBD2,once,TRBJ2-1,CASTPLGAGRDEQFF,TGTGCCAGCACGCCGCTGGGAGCCGGGAGGGATGAGCAGTTCTTC
TRBV29-1,NA,NA,TRBJ2-2,CSVKQGFDDTGELFF,TGCAGCGTCAAACAGGGTTTCGATGACACCGGGGAGCTGTTTTTT
TRBV5-4,TRBD1,NA,TRBJ1-6,CASSFNRGQNSPLHF,TGTGCCAGCAGCTTTAACAGGGGCCAGAATTCACCCCTCCACTTT
TRBV19,NA,few,TRBJ1-6,CASSIAGSSYNSPLHF,TGTGCCAGTAGTATCGCAGGGAGCTCCTATAATTCACCCCTCCACTTT
TRBV11-2,NA,medium-sized,TRBJ1-2,CASRGTLYGYTF,TGTGCCAGCAGGGGGACACTCTATGGCTACACCTTC
TRBV27,NA,few,TRBJ2-3,CASSEGRDTQYF,TGTGCCAGCAGTGAAGGACGGGATACGCAGTATTTT
TRBV2,NA,NA,TRBJ2-7,CASSSLYEQYF,TGTGCCAGCAGTTCCCTCTACGAGCAGTACTTC
TRBV28,TRBD2,NA,TRBJ2-1,CASSYSSGPWTTEQFF,TGTGCCAGCAGTTACTCTAGCGGGCCCTGGACGACTGAGCAGTTCTTC
TRBV10-3,NA,NA,TRBJ2-7,CAISESTTGRPYEQYF,TGTGCCATCAGTGAGTCGACGACAGGGAGGCCCTACGAGCAGTACTTC
TRBV6-6,TRBD1,NA,TRBJ1-5,CASSYSGQVSNQPQHF,TGTGCCAGCAGTTACAGCGGACAGGTTTCGAATCAGCCCCAGCATTTT
TRBV7-9,TRBD1,NA,TRBJ1-5,CASSSDRANQPQHF,TGTGCCAGCAGCTCGGACAGGGCCAATCAGCCCCAGCATTTT
TRBV12-1,NA,NA,TRBJ2-7,CASSFCRDRVQEQYF,TGTGCCAGCAGCTTCTGCCGGGACAGGGTTCAAGAACAGTACTTC
TRBV19,NA,NA,TRBJ2-5,CASSIVGPQETQYF,TGTGCCAGTAGTATAGTAGGACCTCAAGAGACCCAGTACTTC
TRBV19,NA,NA,TRBJ2-1,CASSNVGEQFF,TGTGCCAGTAGTAACGTTGGTGAGCAGTTCTTC
TRBV5-1,NA,few,TRBJ2-1,CASSLMSSYNEQFF,TGCGCCAGCAGCTTGATGAGCTCCTACAATGAGCAGTTCTTC
TRBV5-4,NA,NA,TRBJ2-6,CASSLAFGRGSGANVLTF,TGTGCCAGCAGCTTGGCGTTCGGCAGGGGCTCTGGGGCCAACGTCCTGACTTTC
TRBV29-1,NA,medium-sized,TRBJ2-3,CSVGQPTDTQYF,TGCAGCGTTGGACAGCCCACAGATACGCAGTATTTT